Given below is one T cell receptor beta chain in context. Primers: 60 Vbeta forward and 13 Jbeta reverse. Sequenced by immunoSEQ multiplex PCR; TCRdb stores in-frame clones only, minus some. The table has about 160,000 clones, about 82% seen once; the top ten hold about 7%. This sample is drawn from a study of cytomegalovirus exposure and HLA in healthy donors. CDR3 length: 15 residues. Trimming took 7 bases from V and 7 from J, leaving 17 bases between them. Germline V gene sequence: CDR1 MNHEY, CDR2 SVGAGI. The sample comprised PBMCs. The chain carries TRBV6-5 and TRBJ1-6; perhaps TRBD1 as D (6 bases). The sequence derives from a woman aged 30 to 39 in good health and CMV-seropositive. Written as DNA, the CDR3 is TGTGCCAGCACTAACTGGGGGGGGGCAAATTCACCCCTCCACTTT. Protein sequence: CASTNWGGANSPLHF.